This passage covers 10 T cell receptor beta chains from one sample sequenced in a study of blood T cell repertoires in COVID-19 (dated by TCRdb to about 2020). Library generation was performed with the immunoSEQ multiplex PCR assay. TCRdb holds this immuneACCESS table with in-frame rearrangements only. Some clones are missing; in checked studies, unresolved V genes explain under half, and the rest has no known cause. Here the sample has fewer than 250,000 clones; around nine tenths occur a single time. 4% to 5.5% of the sample belongs to the ten largest clones. Sequenced: peripheral blood. The receptors derive from a woman between 40 and 55 years old with acute or convalescent COVID-19.

The chain is built from TRBV11-2 and TRBJ2-2; 9 positions match TRBD1. J was trimmed by 5 bases and V by 4 bases; bases with no gene match: 8. The V gene's germline CDR1 is SGHAT and CDR2 FQNNGV. There are 16 residues in the CDR3. The CDR3 DNA reads TGTGCCAGCAGCTCCGGACAGGGGTTGGGGACCGGGGAGCTGTTTTTT. Its translation: CASSSGQGLGTGELFF.

This CDR3 reads CASSYSASNQPQHF. The DNA of the CDR3 is TGTGCCAGCAGTTACTCAGCTAGCAATCAGCCCCAGCATTTT. V is TRBV6-6 and J is TRBJ1-5; no firm D call. Trimming removed 0 bases from V and 0 bases from J, with 3 bases in between. From germline, CDR1 is MNHNY and CDR2 SVGAGI (reference sequence). CDR3 size: 14 residues.

This clone was detected a few times. The chain couples TRBV5-1 to TRBJ1-5, with unresolved D. The CDR3 is made up of 14 amino acids. V was cut by 0 bases and J by 7 bases, with 11 bases left in between. Germline V gives CDR1 SGHRS, CDR2 YFSETQ. CDR3 coding DNA: TGCGCCAGCAGCTTGGATGCGGATGAACAGCCCCAGCATTTT. Its protein product is CASSLDADEQPQHF.

The rearrangement links TRBV11-2 to TRBJ2-1; TRBD1 matches at 9 bases. Germline trimming cut 7 bases from V and 8 bases from J; bases unmatched to any gene: 6. The CDR3 spans 13 residues. Germline V CDR1 and CDR2: SGHAT, FQNNGV. The CDR3 nucleotides are TGTGCCAGCACCGTACAGGGGGCCTATGAGCAGTTCTTC. It is translated as CASTVQGAYEQFF.

CDR3 loop: CAWSTGTGGRQPQHF. CDR3 nucleotide sequence: TGTGCCTGGAGTACAGGGACAGGGGGAAGGCAGCCCCAGCATTTT. This chain joins TRBV30 and TRBJ1-5; 11 nucleotides agree with TRBD1. Germline assignment: CDR1 GTSNPN and CDR2 SVGIG (reference sequence). This CDR3 region has 15 residues. The ends lost 2 bases at V and 7 bases at J; junction bases unmatched: 7.

This CDR3 is CATSEGAGGYGYTF. CDR3 coding DNA: TGTGCCACCAGTGAAGGTGCCGGGGGCTATGGCTACACCTTC. The chain joins TRBV24-1 to TRBJ1-2; possibly TRBD1 for D (5 bases). V lost 4 bases and J lost 4, with 12 bases in between. Germline V lookup: CDR1 KGHDR, CDR2 SFDVKD. CDR3 length equals 14 residues.

The chain has TRBV6-5 and TRBJ1-6; D may be TRBD1 (6 bases). CDR3 length equals 15 residues. Germline V gene lookup returns CDR1 MNHEY and CDR2 SVGAGI. V was clipped by 7 bases and J by 6 bases, with 16 bases between them. In DNA, the CDR3 is TGTGCCAGCACCCGCGGGGGGCGAGGTAATTCACCCCTCCACTTT. It codes for CASTRGGRGNSPLHF.

The chain links TRBV27 to TRBJ2-6, with 9 bases that match TRBD1. Per the germline V gene, CDR1 is MNHEY and CDR2 is SMNVEV (reference sequence). Trimming removed 7 bases from V and 0 bases from J; junction bases left unmatched: 10. The CDR3 is 18 amino acids. The chain's CDR3 is CASTSSGTGHSGANVLTF. CDR3 in DNA: TGTGCCAGCACCAGTTCCGGGACAGGGCACTCTGGGGCCAACGTCCTGACTTTC.

The genes are TRBV2 and TRBJ1-2, with TRBD1 as a possible D gene (6 bases). Germline CDR1 SNHLY, CDR2 FYNNEI. Trimming removed 7 bases from V and 11 bases from J, with 20 bases in between. The CDR3 spans 13 residues. The CDR3 sequence is CASTSGGARLYTF. The CDR3 bases are TGTGCCAGCACCTCGGGGGGGGCGCGATTGTACACCTTC.

With regard to this clone: The same CDR3 arises from other DNA sequences in this sample as well. The V gene is TRBV6-5, the J gene TRBJ1-5; D remains ambiguous. V was pared by 5 bases and J by 1 base, with 6 bases between. The germline V gene encodes CDR1 MNHEY and CDR2 SVGAGI. The CDR3 runs to 13 residues. The CDR3 DNA is TGTGCCAGCAGTCGTAGCAGCAATCAGCCCCAGCATTTT. It yields the protein CASSRSSNQPQHF.